This T cell receptor (beta chain) was captured by sequencing in a study of T cell changes during pregnancy in multiple sclerosis. The germline CDR1 and CDR2 sequences are SGHTA and FQGTGA. With V trimmed by 2 bases and J by 10 bases, 2 bases remained unmatched. The length of the CDR3 is 14 residues. Data came from immunoSEQ multiplex PCR; TCRdb stores just in-frame clones and leaves some out. The data show approximately 71,000 clones, roughly 92% seen once. This receptor was taken from a female donor with multiple sclerosis, enrolled in a pregnancy study. Source: peripheral blood, taken in the second trimester of pregnancy. The rearrangement joins TRBV7-3 to TRBJ1-6; TRBD1 matches at 10 bases. The CDR3 DNA follows: TGTGCCAGCAGCTTAGGGACAGGGGACTCACCCCTCCACTTT. This codes for CASSLGTGDSPLHF.